Listed here is a single TCR beta chain. The data were taken from a study of blood T cell repertoires in COVID-19. Some clones are missing from TCRdb's copy, which holds only in-frame ones; the method was immunoSEQ multiplex PCR. The table has fewer than 150,000 clones, around 82% seen once. V lost 4 bases to trimming and J lost 3 bases; unmatched junction nucleotides: 15. Germline CDR1 SGHRS, CDR2 YFSETQ. The CDR3 consists of 19 residues. The chain employs TRBV5-1 and TRBJ2-7; 14 nucleotides align to TRBD2. Sequenced input: PBMCs or T cells enriched from blood (not recorded which). This TCR was recovered from a man aged 45-65 years in a cohort exposed to, infected with or recovered from COVID-19 (not recorded which). The CDR3 region is CASSPQRDIGTSGSYEQYF. The CDR3 nucleotides read TGCGCCAGCAGCCCACAGCGGGACATTGGGACTAGCGGGAGCTACGAGCAGTACTTC.